The 32 T cell receptor beta chains listed next were all sequenced from one sample in a study of patients and donors after allogeneic stem cell transplantation (dated by TCRdb to 2018 to 2020). The library was generated by RT-PCR. The run used a NextSeq 550. The public reads were reanalyzed by TCRdb: fastp trimming at Q25, MiXCR alignment, in-frame beta chains only. Rows with one shared CDR3 protein collapse into an entry with the most common genes and DNA. This sample is represented by 920,000 or so distinct CDR3 sequences; more than 15% of them were singletons. 5.5% to 6.5% of the sample rests with the top ten. Sequenced material: blood, either unsorted or a sorted T cell fraction (not recorded which). These receptor sequences come from a human donor who was either an allogeneic HSCT recipient or a stem cell or donor lymphocyte infusion donor (not recorded which). It is not recorded whose cells these are; they may come from a transplant donor.

The chain employs TRBV10-3 and TRBJ2-2, with TRBD1 as a possible D gene (6 bases). Trimming shortened V by 9 bases and J by 6 bases, and 11 bases separated the two germline ends. CDR1 is ENHRY, CDR2 SYGVKD, per germline. CDR3 length: 12 amino acids. The CDR3 DNA reads TGTGCCATAAGGGGGTTGGCCGGGGAGCTGTTTTTT. This encodes CAIRGLAGELFF.

This clonotype was recorded a few times. The chain joins TRBV4-1 to TRBJ2-2, with 13 bases lining up with TRBD2. Per the germline V gene, CDR1 is MGHRA and CDR2 is YSYEKL. The CDR3 length is 18 residues. The V and J ends lost 5 bases and 1 base, in that order; junction bases with no gene match: 7. CDR3 in amino acids: CASSSRTSGRWNTGELFF. As DNA, the CDR3 is TGCGCCAGCAGCTCCCGGACTAGCGGGAGATGGAACACCGGGGAGCTGTTTTTT.

In this sample, this clonotype turned up many times. J is TRBJ2-1 and V is TRBV6-4; TRBD2 aligns across 11 bases. The V segment lost 5 bases and the J segment 4 bases; nucleotides outside the gene matches: 4. The CDR3 has 15 amino acids. The germline V gene has CDR1 MRHNA and CDR2 SNTAGT. The CDR3 bases are TGTGCCAGCAGTCCTTCTAGCGGGGGGTACAATGAGCAGTTCTTC. Its protein product is CASSPSSGGYNEQFF.

V usage is TRBV29-1 and J usage is TRBJ1-6, with D perhaps matching TRBD1 (5 bases). This CDR3 has 15 amino acids. Germline V gene sequence: CDR1 SQVTM, CDR2 ANQGSEA. V gave up 4 bases and J gave up 9 bases, with 19 bases separating them. The DNA of the CDR3 is TGCAGCGTTGCGGCCAGGGAGTGGCTGGGTTCACCCCTCCACTTT. Amino acids: CSVAAREWLGSPLHF.

In its sample, this clonotype was seen many times. The J gene is TRBJ2-1, the V gene TRBV18; 8 positions match TRBD2. There are 16 residues in the CDR3. Looked up from germline, CDR1 is KGHSH and CDR2 is LQKENI. V shed 3 bases and J 7 bases; nucleotides not matched to a gene: 11. For the CDR3, the DNA is TGTGCCAGCTCACCTTCGTCGAGCGGGGGAAGGAATGAGCAGTTCTTC. Its protein product is CASSPSSSGGRNEQFF.

This clonotype came up many times. This chain joins TRBV4-3 and TRBJ2-1, with D possibly being TRBD1 (6 bases). The V end lost 0 bases, the J end lost 6 bases, and 6 bases lay between the germline ends. This CDR3 contains 13 residues. The germline V gene encodes CDR1 LGHNA and CDR2 YSLEER. CDR3 DNA sequence: TGCGCCAGCAGCCAAGAAGGGGGCAATGAGCAGTTCTTC. It encodes CASSQEGGNEQFF.

This clonotype was counted only a few times. The rearrangement uses TRBV7-9 and TRBJ1-2; 7 nucleotides align to TRBD1. The CDR3 runs to 15 residues. Germline V gene sequence: CDR1 SEHNR, CDR2 FQNEAQ (reference sequence). V was clipped by 0 bases and J by 4 bases; unmatched bases: 5. Here the CDR3 reads CASSLADRVFYGYTF. Here the CDR3 DNA reads TGTGCCAGCAGCTTAGCCGACAGGGTTTTCTATGGCTACACCTTC.

CDR3 DNA sequence: TGCGCCAGCCGCCTGGGCAGCTCTTCGAGGGGGAGCTCCTATAATTCACCCCTCCACTTT. Translating it yields CASRLGSSSRGSSYNSPLHF. The chain employs TRBV5-1 and TRBJ1-6; tentative D call: TRBD1 (6 bases). The CDR3 spans 20 residues. The germline gives CDR1 SGHRS, CDR2 YFSETQ. V was trimmed by 7 bases and J by 0 bases, leaving 26 bases between them.

Details on this clonotype: An end of the junction differs from the germline gene, which may be a read error. This chain uses TRBV12-3 or TRBV12-4 with TRBJ2-7, with D possibly being TRBD1 (5 bases). The length of the CDR3 is 12 residues. This CDR3 reads CVSSLQGYEQYF. DNA for the CDR3: TGTGTCAGCAGTTTGCAGGGCTACGAGCAGTACTTC.

This clonotype has ten or more counts. The rearrangement links TRBV20-1 to TRBJ2-1; 7 nucleotides align to TRBD2. V lost 3 bases, J lost 9 bases, and 2 bases stayed unmatched. CDR3 length equals 11 residues. Germline V gives CDR1 DFQATT, CDR2 SNEGSKA (reference sequence). CDR3 region: CSARTSFEQFF. The DNA of the CDR3 is TGCAGTGCTAGGACTAGCTTTGAGCAGTTCTTC.

The chain links TRBV7-2 to TRBJ1-1; 8 bases line up with TRBD1. The CDR3 runs 14 residues. Germline CDR1 and CDR2: SGHTA and FQGNSA. The junction had 9 bases not matched to a gene; V was cut back by 1 base and J by 11 bases. CDR3 residues: CASSLGAGGALAFF. The CDR3 DNA is TGTGCCAGCAGCTTAGGAGCAGGGGGCGCGCTCGCTTTCTTT.

The gene calls are TRBV11-3 and TRBJ2-1; TRBD1 matches 7 bases. V shed 5 bases and J 6 bases; nucleotides not matched to a gene: 10. The CDR3 is 15 amino acids. Germline loops: CDR1 SGHNT, CDR2 YENEEA. The CDR3 DNA reads as TGTGCCAGCAGCCCGCTGCTAGACAGGGCCAATGAGCAGTTCTTC. The encoded protein is CASSPLLDRANEQFF.

The chain employs TRBV30 and TRBJ1-1; a possible D gene is TRBD1 (6 bases). The CDR3 has 13 residues. Between the trimmed V and J ends, which lost 8 bases and 8 bases, there was a span of 21 bases. Germline V CDR1 and CDR2: GTSNPN, SVGIG (reference sequence). The CDR3 region has the DNA TGTGCCACACACAGGGTGAATATTGGGGAAGCTTTCTTT. Translation gives CATHRVNIGEAFF.

The chain has TRBV4-3 and TRBJ2-5; 9 nucleotides match TRBD1. Germline V gives CDR1 LGHNA, CDR2 YSLEER. The CDR3 spans 16 residues. V shed 3 bases, J shed 0 bases, and the junction held 5 bases outside the gene matches. The CDR3 protein is CASSQSGTGYQETQYF. The CDR3 DNA is TGCGCCAGCAGCCAGTCCGGGACAGGGTACCAAGAGACCCAGTACTTC.

This clonotype was observed a few times. V usage is TRBV27 and J usage is TRBJ2-5; TRBD2 matches 10 bases. This CDR3 is built from 18 residues. Germline CDR1 MNHEY, CDR2 SMNVEV (reference sequence). The V gene end was trimmed by 1 base and the J gene end by 3 bases; junction bases not matched to a gene: 11. CDR3 amino acids: CASSLFPREAGGEETQYF. The CDR3 DNA is TGTGCCAGCAGTTTATTTCCCCGGGAAGCGGGAGGGGAAGAGACCCAGTACTTC.

This clonotype has only a few counts. The chain uses TRBV20-1 and TRBJ2-7, with TRBD2 as a possible D gene (5 bases). The germline gives CDR1 DFQATT, CDR2 SNEGSKA (reference sequence). This CDR3 is built from 14 residues. Trimming left V 0 bases short and J 1 base short, with 10 bases between. CDR3 sequence (DNA): TGCAGTGCTAGAGACGCGGAGGCTTCCTACGAGCAGTACTTC. Translation: CSARDAEASYEQYF.

The chain recombines TRBV6-5 with TRBJ1-2; D is ambiguous. Trimming cost V 0 bases and J 7 bases, with 12 bases left between them. The V gene's germline CDR1 is MNHEY and CDR2 SVGAGI. The CDR3 has 14 residues. The CDR3 is CASSYSGRTGGYTF. CDR3 nucleotides: TGTGCCAGCAGTTACTCGGGCAGGACGGGTGGCTACACCTTC.

A few counts support this clonotype. The chain couples TRBV12-3 or TRBV12-4 to TRBJ2-1; 7 bases line up with TRBD2. V was pared by 3 bases and J by 7 bases, with 6 bases of the junction left unmatched. The CDR3 is made up of 14 amino acids. The CDR3 coding sequence is TGTGCCAGCAGTTTGGGGCGGGGGATAAATGAGCAGTTCTTC. Its protein is CASSLGRGINEQFF.

This clonotype showed up just a few times. The chain joins TRBV2 to TRBJ2-3; 10 nucleotides agree with TRBD1. In germline, CDR1 is SNHLY, CDR2 FYNNEI. V gave up 6 bases and J gave up 0 bases; unmatched junction bases: 6. This CDR3 spans 16 amino acids. The CDR3 DNA is TGTGCCAGCAGCCCGCGGGACAGGGGAAGCACAGATACGCAGTATTTT. The encoded protein is CASSPRDRGSTDTQYF.

This clonotype was seen ten or more times. The chain has TRBV15 and TRBJ2-1, with a weak D call TRBD1 (6 bases). V lost 0 bases, J lost 10 bases, and 10 bases lay in between. CDR1 is LNHNV and CDR2 is YYDKDF in the germline V gene (reference sequence). The CDR3 sequence is 13 residues long. CDR3 region: CATSRDYQGEQFF. The DNA of the CDR3 is TGTGCCACCAGCAGAGATTATCAGGGGGAGCAGTTCTTC.

This chain connects TRBV20-1 to TRBJ1-5; D gene ambiguous. This CDR3 contains 14 residues. V shed 4 bases and J shed 3 bases, with 13 bases lying between them. Germline CDR1 reads DFQATT; CDR2 reads SNEGSKA (reference sequence). The CDR3 coding sequence is TGCAGTGCTACATTGGACGGCTACAATCAGCCCCAGCATTTT. The encoded protein is CSATLDGYNQPQHF.

This chain uses TRBV20-1 with TRBJ1-6, with 7 bases fitting TRBD1. The V gene's germline CDR1 is DFQATT and CDR2 SNEGSKA (reference sequence). CDR3 length equals 16 residues. Trimming cost V 6 bases and J 3 bases; bases outside gene matches: 11. CDR3 nucleotide sequence: TGCAGTGCACTCGGGACAGTCAATATCTATAATTCACCCCTCCACTTT. Its translation is CSALGTVNIYNSPLHF.

Ten or more counts support this clonotype. The chain is built from TRBV18 and TRBJ2-2; the D is unclear. CDR1 is KGHSH, CDR2 LQKENI, per germline. The CDR3 covers 15 residues. Trimming stripped 8 bases from V and 0 bases from J, with 13 bases between. CDR3 residues: CASSPGRTNTGELFF. CDR3 DNA: TGTGCCAGCAGCCCCGGACGTACGAACACCGGGGAGCTGTTTTTT.

This clonotype was detected a few times. This rearrangement joins TRBV18 to TRBJ2-7, with D tentatively TRBD2 (6 bases). CDR1 is KGHSH and CDR2 is LQKENI in the germline V gene. The V and J ends lost 5 bases and 2 bases respectively, with 13 bases between them. The CDR3 is 14 amino acids. The CDR3 loop is CASSAGRRTYEQYF. CDR3 DNA: TGTGCCAGCTCAGCGGGACGCCGGACCTACGAGCAGTACTTC.

This clonotype was seen a few times. The chain employs TRBV7-2 and TRBJ1-6; D is unresolved. The CDR3 spans 15 residues. From germline, CDR1 is SGHTA and CDR2 FQGNSA. Trimming pared 2 bases from V and 9 bases from J, leaving 14 bases between. CDR3 region: CASSLIRIHGSPLHF. CDR3 nucleotide sequence: TGTGCCAGCAGCTTAATCCGCATACACGGTTCACCCCTCCACTTT.

This clonotype appeared a few times. The chain combines TRBV12-3 or TRBV12-4 with TRBJ2-2, with a weak D call TRBD1 (5 bases). Trimming stripped 3 bases from V and 2 bases from J, with 13 bases between. The CDR3 length is 16 residues. CDR3 sequence: CASSFANQGNTGELFF. The DNA for the CDR3 is TGTGCCAGCAGTTTTGCCAACCAGGGTAACACCGGGGAGCTGTTTTTT.

The rearrangement uses TRBV7-2 and TRBJ2-4, with D perhaps TRBD2 (7 bases). There are 17 residues in the CDR3. In germline, CDR1 is SGHTA, CDR2 FQGNSA. With 5 bases removed from V and 3 bases from J, the gap between germline ends came to 20 bases. CDR3 amino acids: CASSPWGGVAGKNIQYF. Here the CDR3 DNA reads TGTGCCAGCAGCCCCTGGGGGGGCGTGGCGGGCAAAAACATTCAGTACTTC.

The V call is TRBV7-9, the J call TRBJ2-1; TRBD1 or TRBD2 may be the D gene (5 bases each). In germline, CDR1 is SEHNR, CDR2 FQNEAQ (reference sequence). Trimming stripped 5 bases from V and 6 bases from J, with 14 bases between. This CDR3 comprises 14 residues. For the CDR3, the DNA is TGTGCCAGCAGCGCCGCAGGGACCCCCAATGAGCAGTTCTTC. Residues: CASSAAGTPNEQFF.

Only a few counts were recorded for this clonotype. The V gene is TRBV20-1, the J gene TRBJ2-2; tentatively, D is TRBD2 (5 bases). V dropped 1 base and J dropped 4 bases, with 10 bases sitting between them. The CDR3 has 14 residues. Germline-derived CDR1 and CDR2 are DFQATT and SNEGSKA (reference sequence). CDR3 loop: CSARGSGITGELFF. CDR3 DNA sequence: TGCAGTGCTAGAGGCTCGGGAATCACCGGGGAGCTGTTTTTT.

This chain uses TRBV12-3 or TRBV12-4 with TRBJ1-5; D is ambiguous. V was shortened by 8 bases and J by 0 bases, with 5 bases between the two germline ends. This CDR3 is 12 amino acids long. For the CDR3, the DNA is TGTGCCAGCGCATATAGCAATCAGCCCCAGCATTTT. This encodes CASAYSNQPQHF.

The sample holds a few counts of this clonotype. The rearrangement uses TRBV5-5 and TRBJ2-2; 11 bases map to TRBD1. CDR3 length: 18 amino acids. Germline assignment: CDR1 SGHKS and CDR2 YYEKEE (reference sequence). The junction had 13 bases not matched to a gene; V was cut back by 3 bases and J by 6 bases. CDR3 coding DNA: TGTGCCAGCAGCTGGACAGGGGGCGGGGGTCGAAACGCCGGGGAGCTGTTTTTT. It is translated as CASSWTGGGGRNAGELFF.

The gene calls are TRBV4-2 and TRBJ2-1; 13 bases align to TRBD2. The CDR3 totals 20 residues. Germline CDR1 is LGHNA and CDR2 is YNFKEQ. V gave up 1 base and J gave up 3 bases; unmatched junction bases: 12. For the CDR3, the DNA is TGTGCCAGCAGCCAAGCTTCCGCCCGGACTAGCGGGAGAGTCTACAATGAGCAGTTCTTC. This translates into CASSQASARTSGRVYNEQFF.